The 21 T cell receptor beta chains presented below share a single source sample, sequenced in a study of siplizumab effects on memory and regulatory T cells. TCRdb's table, derived via immunoSEQ multiplex PCR, lists solely in-frame clones and lacks some. This sample carries about 100,000 clones, around nine tenths of them seen once, and the ten largest clones take about 1.1%. Sequencing used CD4+ T cells sorted from blood. These receptors came from a human donor in good health.

The chain uses TRBV27 and TRBJ2-2; D is perhaps TRBD2 (6 bases). The CDR3 has 15 amino acids. Between the trimmed V and J ends, which lost 5 bases and 5 bases, there was a span of 15 bases. The germline V gene has CDR1 MNHEY and CDR2 SMNVEV (reference sequence). CDR3 residues: CASSPRLVRTGELFF. CDR3 coding DNA: TGTGCCAGCAGTCCCAGACTAGTAAGGACCGGGGAGCTGTTTTTT.

A note on this clone: Other DNA sequences from this sample encode an identical CDR3 as well. The genes are TRBV2 and TRBJ2-7, with D perhaps matching TRBD1 (6 bases). In germline, CDR1 is SNHLY, CDR2 FYNNEI. CDR3 length equals 14 residues. Between the trimmed V and J ends, which lost 6 bases and 2 bases, there was a span of 14 bases. The DNA of the CDR3 is TGTGCCAGCAGACGCTGGGACAATACCTACGAGCAGTACTTC. The encoded protein is CASRRWDNTYEQYF.

V gene TRBV7-2 combines with J gene TRBJ1-2; D remains ambiguous. Trimming took 1 base from V and 4 from J, leaving 10 bases between them. The CDR3 covers 14 residues. Germline lookup yields CDR1 SGHTA and CDR2 FQGNSA. In nucleotides, the CDR3 is TGTGCCAGCAGCTTAGGAGGGTCTAGCTATGGCTACACCTTC. Residues: CASSLGGSSYGYTF.

The rearrangement links TRBV29-1 to TRBJ2-1; 7 bases align to TRBD2. Germline trimming cut 4 bases from V and 0 bases from J; bases unmatched to any gene: 6. The germline gives CDR1 SQVTM, CDR2 ANQGSEA. The CDR3 covers 15 residues. The CDR3 bases are TGCAGCGTTGGCCTAGCGGAGGCCTCCTACAATGAGCAGTTCTTC. Translated, it gives CSVGLAEASYNEQFF.

This clone appeared a single time. The genes are TRBV28 and TRBJ2-2, with D maybe TRBD1 (6 bases). The length of the CDR3 is 14 residues. CDR1 MDHEN and CDR2 SYDVKM come from the germline V gene. With 6 bases removed from V and 6 bases from J, the gap between germline ends came to 14 bases. The DNA for the CDR3 is TGTGCCAGCAGACGACAAGGGGGTTCCGGGGAGCTGTTTTTT. As protein: CASRRQGGSGELFF.

This clone has only one observation. The rearrangement uses TRBV25-1 and TRBJ2-5; tentatively, D is TRBD1 (5 bases). The CDR3 covers 14 residues. Germline V lookup: CDR1 MGHDK, CDR2 SYGVNS. Trimming took off 10 bases at V and 2 bases at J, with 17 bases between the two ends. The CDR3 region has the DNA TGTGCCACTGGACACGCCGGCTCACAAGAGACCCAGTACTTC. Translating it yields CATGHAGSQETQYF.

The chain couples TRBV5-4 to TRBJ2-3, with 8 bases that match TRBD2. Germline values: CDR1 SGHNT, CDR2 YYREEE (reference sequence). The CDR3 extends over 19 amino acids. The V and J ends lost 2 bases and 3 bases, in that order; junction bases with no gene match: 17. CDR3 nucleotide sequence: TGTGCCAGCAGCTTCAGTACCAGCGGGAGTATCGGTCGGACAGATACGCAGTATTTT. It translates to CASSFSTSGSIGRTDTQYF. The full variable domain, completed using reference TRBV5-4 and TRBJ2-3, is ETGVTQSPTHLIKTRGQQVTLRCSSQSGHNTVSWYQQALGQGPQFIFQYYREEENGRGNFPPRFSGLQFPNYSSELNVNALELDDSALYLCASSFSTSGSIGRTDTQYFGPGTRLTVL.

V is TRBV7-9 and J is TRBJ1-2; D remains unclear. This CDR3 has 11 residues. Germline CDR1 SEHNR, CDR2 FQNEAQ (reference sequence). V dropped 2 bases and J dropped 5 bases, with 3 bases sitting between them. CDR3 sequence: CASSLQYGYTF. For the CDR3, the DNA is TGTGCCAGCAGCTTACAGTATGGCTACACCTTC.

The V gene is TRBV5-1, the J gene TRBJ1-2; weak D call: TRBD1 (5 bases). V dropped 4 bases and J dropped 1 base, with 11 bases sitting between them. Germline assignment: CDR1 SGHRS and CDR2 YFSETQ. The CDR3 loop spans 14 amino acids. The CDR3 nucleotides are TGCGCCAGCAGCCCCAGGGACGGTAACTATGGCTACACCTTC. It encodes CASSPRDGNYGYTF.

The CDR3 DNA is TGTGCCAGCAGTTTATCATCATATGGGGACAGGGGGCGTTACGAGCAGTACTTC. It is translated as CASSLSSYGDRGRYEQYF. This chain joins TRBV28 and TRBJ2-7, with 12 bases lining up with TRBD1. Per the germline V gene, CDR1 is MDHEN and CDR2 is SYDVKM. The CDR3 totals 18 residues. The V segment lost 1 base and the J segment 4 bases; nucleotides outside the gene matches: 11.

V and J are TRBV29-1 and TRBJ2-1, with D perhaps assigned TRBD1 or TRBD2 (5 bases each). There are 16 residues in the CDR3. Germline-derived CDR1 and CDR2 are SQVTM and ANQGSEA. CDR3 loop: CTRRSSQGSSYNEQFF. The DNA of the CDR3 is TGCACCAGGAGGAGTTCTCAGGGAAGCTCCTACAATGAGCAGTTCTTC.

V usage is TRBV30 and J usage is TRBJ1-5; D uncertain. The CDR3 extends over 13 amino acids. The germline CDR1 and CDR2 sequences are GTSNPN and SVGIG (reference sequence). V shed 2 bases and J shed 4 bases, with 9 bases lying between them. The CDR3 region is CAWSRSGNQPQHF. The DNA for the CDR3 is TGTGCCTGGAGTCGTAGTGGGAATCAGCCCCAGCATTTT.

The gene calls are TRBV7-9 and TRBJ2-7; no definite D call. V lost 2 bases and J 0 bases, leaving 11 bases between the germline ends. Germline-derived CDR1 and CDR2 are SEHNR and FQNEAQ (reference sequence). CDR3 length: 15 residues. The CDR3 loop reads CASSLIRDPSYEQYF. The CDR3 nucleotides read TGTGCCAGCAGCTTAATAAGAGACCCCTCCTACGAGCAGTACTTC. The variable domain in full, with the rest retrieved from reference TRBV7-9 and TRBJ2-7, is DTGVSQNPRHKITKRGQNVTFRCDPISEHNRLYWYRQTLGQGPEFLTYFQNEAQLEKSRLLSDRFSAERPKGSFSTLEIQRTEQGDSAMYLCASSLIRDPSYEQYFGPGTRLTVT.

DNA for the CDR3: TGTGCCAGTATGCTACGTACTGGTTCACCCCTCCACTTT. This sequence encodes CASMLRTGSPLHF. This chain uses TRBV6-1 with TRBJ1-6; D call uncertain. The germline V and J ends were trimmed by 9 bases and 9 bases, with 15 bases remaining between them. This CDR3 has 13 amino acids. Germline V CDR1 and CDR2: MNHNS, SASEGT.

The chain links TRBV4-2 to TRBJ2-7, with 8 bases lining up with TRBD2. J was trimmed by 1 base and V by 0 bases; bases with no gene match: 5. The germline V gene has CDR1 LGHNA and CDR2 YNFKEQ. This CDR3 is 16 amino acids long. CDR3: CASSQERTSMSYEQYF. CDR3 nucleotides: TGTGCCAGCAGCCAAGAAAGGACTAGCATGTCCTACGAGCAGTACTTC.

This clone was observed a handful of times. The chain uses TRBV5-4 and TRBJ2-1; no reliable D call. The CDR3 sequence is 14 residues long. V lost 1 base to trimming and J lost 4 bases, with 9 bases between them. Germline V gene data show CDR1 as SGHNT and CDR2 as YYREEE (reference sequence). The CDR3, as DNA: TGTGCCAGCAGCTTGTCCCCTAGTTACAATGAGCAGTTCTTC. It specifies CASSLSPSYNEQFF.

This chain links TRBV7-8 with TRBJ2-2, with D unclear. V was pared by 5 bases and J by 3 bases, with 13 bases between. The CDR3 loop spans 15 amino acids. The germline V gene has CDR1 SGHVS and CDR2 FQNEAQ. The CDR3 here is CASSPAPGYTGELFF. The CDR3 DNA sequence: TGTGCCAGCAGCCCAGCCCCCGGGTACACCGGGGAGCTGTTTTTT.

The chain has TRBV4-2 and TRBJ1-5; TRBD1 is a possible D gene (5 bases). V lost 4 bases and J lost 5, with 15 bases in between. Germline V gene sequence: CDR1 LGHNA, CDR2 YNFKEQ. The CDR3 contains 15 residues. CDR3 in amino acids: CASSLAQGSDQPQHF. The CDR3 coding sequence is TGTGCCAGCAGCCTGGCTCAGGGAAGCGATCAGCCCCAGCATTTT.

The genes are TRBV19 and TRBJ2-7; D is perhaps TRBD1 (6 bases). Germline V gene sequence: CDR1 LNHDA, CDR2 SQIVND (reference sequence). This CDR3 has 15 residues. Trimming took 3 bases from V and 5 from J, leaving 17 bases between them. Here the CDR3 DNA reads TGTGCCAGTAGTATTACCTTGGAACAGGGCCACGAGCAGTACTTC. Translated: CASSITLEQGHEQYF.

The sample holds one count of this clone. The rearrangement links TRBV27 to TRBJ2-7; D might be TRBD2 (5 bases). V was clipped by 4 bases and J by 3 bases, with 13 bases between them. The CDR3 totals 14 residues. Germline V gene lookup returns CDR1 MNHEY and CDR2 SMNVEV (reference sequence). The DNA for the CDR3 is TGTGCCAGCAGTTGGAGCGGTGCTGGCTACGAGCAGTACTTC. It is translated as CASSWSGAGYEQYF.

CDR3: CAISELGDRRDTQYF. CDR3 sequence (DNA): TGTGCCATCAGTGAGTTGGGGGACAGGAGAGATACGCAGTATTTT. The chain is built from TRBV10-3 and TRBJ2-3; 8 nucleotides align to TRBD1. This CDR3 has 15 residues. Trimming took 1 base from V and 5 from J; bases not matched to a gene: 5. From germline, CDR1 is ENHRY and CDR2 SYGVKD.